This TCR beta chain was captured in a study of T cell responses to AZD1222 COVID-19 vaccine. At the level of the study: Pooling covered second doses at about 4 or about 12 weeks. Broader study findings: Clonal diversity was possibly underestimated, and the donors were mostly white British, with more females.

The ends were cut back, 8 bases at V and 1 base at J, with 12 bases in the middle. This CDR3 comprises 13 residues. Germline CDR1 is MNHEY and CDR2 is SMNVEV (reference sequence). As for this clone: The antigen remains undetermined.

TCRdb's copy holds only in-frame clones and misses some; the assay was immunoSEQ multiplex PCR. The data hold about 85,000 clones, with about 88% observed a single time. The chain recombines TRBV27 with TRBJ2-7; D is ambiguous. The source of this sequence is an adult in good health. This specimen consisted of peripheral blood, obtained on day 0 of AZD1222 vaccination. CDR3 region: CASRPVGSYEQYF. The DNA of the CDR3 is TGTGCCAGCCGACCTGTCGGGTCCTACGAGCAGTACTTC.